This T cell receptor (beta chain) is from a study of control samples from healthy donors and cancer patients. V lost 2 bases and J lost 1, with 10 bases in between. The germline gives CDR1 SGDLS, CDR2 YYNGEE. The CDR3 is 14 residues long. This clone appeared a single time. The protocol was immunoSEQ multiplex PCR, while the TCRdb copy is restricted to in-frame clones and leaves out a portion. The sample shows 230,000 or so clones, roughly 94% of them seen only once. This TCR derives from a man aged 50-60 years in good health. The J gene is TRBJ2-7, the V gene TRBV9; D is perhaps TRBD2 (5 bases). Material for sequencing was blood. The CDR3 DNA reads TGTGCCAGCAGCGTCCTACCGGGGTCCTACGAGCAGTACTTC. It translates to CASSVLPGSYEQYF.